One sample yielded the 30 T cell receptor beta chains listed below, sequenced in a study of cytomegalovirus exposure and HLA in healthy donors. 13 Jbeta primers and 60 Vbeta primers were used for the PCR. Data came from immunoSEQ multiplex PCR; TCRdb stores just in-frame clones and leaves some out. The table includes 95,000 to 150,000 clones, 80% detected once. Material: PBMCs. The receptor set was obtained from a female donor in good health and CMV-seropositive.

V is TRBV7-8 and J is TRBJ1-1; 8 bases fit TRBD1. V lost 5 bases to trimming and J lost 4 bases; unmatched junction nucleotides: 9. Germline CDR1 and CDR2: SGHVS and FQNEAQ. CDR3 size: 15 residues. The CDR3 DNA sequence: TGTGCCAGCAGCACAAGACAGGGGAAAACCACTGAAGCTTTCTTT. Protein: CASSTRQGKTTEAFF.

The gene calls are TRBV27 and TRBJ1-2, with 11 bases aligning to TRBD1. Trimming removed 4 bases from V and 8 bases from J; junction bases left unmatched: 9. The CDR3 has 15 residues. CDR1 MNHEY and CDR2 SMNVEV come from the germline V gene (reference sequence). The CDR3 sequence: CASSSSGQGARGYTF. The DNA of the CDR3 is TGTGCCAGCAGTTCGTCCGGACAGGGGGCTCGGGGCTACACCTTC.

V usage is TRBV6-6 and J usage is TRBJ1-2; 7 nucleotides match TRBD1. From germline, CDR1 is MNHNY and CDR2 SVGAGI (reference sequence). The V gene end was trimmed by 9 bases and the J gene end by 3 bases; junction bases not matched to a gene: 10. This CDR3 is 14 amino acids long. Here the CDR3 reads CASALQGKDYGYTF. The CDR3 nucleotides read TGTGCCAGTGCCCTACAGGGGAAAGACTATGGCTACACCTTC.

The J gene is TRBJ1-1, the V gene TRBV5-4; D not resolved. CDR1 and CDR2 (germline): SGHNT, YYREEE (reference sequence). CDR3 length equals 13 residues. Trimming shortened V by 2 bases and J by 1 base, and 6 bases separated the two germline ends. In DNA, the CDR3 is TGTGCCAGCAGCTTTAGACAGAACACTGAAGCTTTCTTT. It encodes CASSFRQNTEAFF.

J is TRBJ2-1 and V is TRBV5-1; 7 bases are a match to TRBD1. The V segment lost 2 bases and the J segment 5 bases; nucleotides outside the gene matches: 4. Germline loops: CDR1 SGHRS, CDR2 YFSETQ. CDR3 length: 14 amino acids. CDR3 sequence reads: CASSLQGPNNEQFF. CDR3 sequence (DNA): TGCGCCAGCAGCTTACAGGGGCCCAACAATGAGCAGTTCTTC. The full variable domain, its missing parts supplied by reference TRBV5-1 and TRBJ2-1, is KAGVTQTPRYLIKTRGQQVTLSCSPISGHRSVSWYQQTPGQGLQFLFEYFSETQRNKGNFPGRFSGRQFSNSRSEMNVSTLELGDSALYLCASSLQGPNNEQFFGPGTRLTVL.

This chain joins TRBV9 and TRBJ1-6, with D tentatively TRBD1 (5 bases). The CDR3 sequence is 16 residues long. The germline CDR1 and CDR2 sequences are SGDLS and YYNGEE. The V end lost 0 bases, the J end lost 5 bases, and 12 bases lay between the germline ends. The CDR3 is CASSVAPGLNNSPLHF. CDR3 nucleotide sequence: TGTGCCAGCAGCGTAGCTCCAGGGTTAAATAATTCACCCCTCCACTTT.

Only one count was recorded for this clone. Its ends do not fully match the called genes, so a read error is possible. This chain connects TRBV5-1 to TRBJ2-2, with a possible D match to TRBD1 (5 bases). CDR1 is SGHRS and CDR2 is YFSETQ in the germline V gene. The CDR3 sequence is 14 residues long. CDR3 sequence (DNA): TGCGCCAGCAGCTTCTTAGGGGAAACCGAGGAGCTGTTTTTT. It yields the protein CASSFLGETEELFF.

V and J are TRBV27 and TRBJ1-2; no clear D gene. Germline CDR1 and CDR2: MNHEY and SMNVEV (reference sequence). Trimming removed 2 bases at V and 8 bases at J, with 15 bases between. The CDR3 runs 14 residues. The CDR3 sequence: CASSLRSPVQGYTF. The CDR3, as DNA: TGTGCCAGCAGTTTAAGATCCCCTGTTCAGGGCTACACCTTC.

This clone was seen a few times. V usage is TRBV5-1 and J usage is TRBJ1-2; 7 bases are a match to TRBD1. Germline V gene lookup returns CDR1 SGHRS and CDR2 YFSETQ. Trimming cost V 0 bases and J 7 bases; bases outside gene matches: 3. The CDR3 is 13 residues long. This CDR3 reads CASSLGQGSGYTF. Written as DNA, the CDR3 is TGCGCCAGCAGCTTGGGACAGGGAAGTGGCTACACCTTC.

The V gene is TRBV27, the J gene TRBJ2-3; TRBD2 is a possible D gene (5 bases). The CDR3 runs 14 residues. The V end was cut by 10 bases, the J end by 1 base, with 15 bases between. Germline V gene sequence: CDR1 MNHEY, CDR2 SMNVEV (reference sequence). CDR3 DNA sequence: TGTGCCACTATCTCGGACGGGGGCACAGATACGCAGTATTTT. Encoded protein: CATISDGGTDTQYF.

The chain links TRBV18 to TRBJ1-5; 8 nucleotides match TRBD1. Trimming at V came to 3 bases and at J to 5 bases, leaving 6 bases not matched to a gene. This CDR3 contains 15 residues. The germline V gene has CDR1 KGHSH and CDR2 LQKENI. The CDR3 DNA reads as TGTGCCAGCTCACCGACAGGGGTGAGGCATCAGCCCCAGCATTTT. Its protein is CASSPTGVRHQPQHF.

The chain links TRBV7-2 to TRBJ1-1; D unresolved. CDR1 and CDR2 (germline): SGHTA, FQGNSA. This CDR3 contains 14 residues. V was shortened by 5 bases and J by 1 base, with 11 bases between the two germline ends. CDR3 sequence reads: CASSVLSSNTEAFF. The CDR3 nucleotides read TGTGCCAGCAGCGTCCTTAGCTCGAACACTGAAGCTTTCTTT.

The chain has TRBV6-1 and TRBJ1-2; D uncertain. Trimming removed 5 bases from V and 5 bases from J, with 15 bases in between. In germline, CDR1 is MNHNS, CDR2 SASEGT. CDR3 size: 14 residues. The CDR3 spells CASSPQTTDYGYTF. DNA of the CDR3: TGTGCCAGCAGTCCCCAAACTACCGATTATGGCTACACCTTC.

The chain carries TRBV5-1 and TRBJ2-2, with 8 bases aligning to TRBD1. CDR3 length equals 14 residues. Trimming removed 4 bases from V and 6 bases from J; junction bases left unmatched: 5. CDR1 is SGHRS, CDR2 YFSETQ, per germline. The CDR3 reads CASSAVTGAGELFF. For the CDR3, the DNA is TGCGCCAGCAGCGCGGTGACAGGGGCCGGGGAGCTGTTTTTT.

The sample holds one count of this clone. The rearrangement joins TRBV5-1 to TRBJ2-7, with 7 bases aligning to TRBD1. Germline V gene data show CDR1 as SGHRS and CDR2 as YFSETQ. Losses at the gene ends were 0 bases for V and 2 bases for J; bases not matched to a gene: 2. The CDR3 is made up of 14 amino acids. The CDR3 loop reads CASSLDTGAYEQYF. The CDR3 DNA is TGCGCCAGCAGCTTGGACACAGGGGCCTACGAGCAGTACTTC.

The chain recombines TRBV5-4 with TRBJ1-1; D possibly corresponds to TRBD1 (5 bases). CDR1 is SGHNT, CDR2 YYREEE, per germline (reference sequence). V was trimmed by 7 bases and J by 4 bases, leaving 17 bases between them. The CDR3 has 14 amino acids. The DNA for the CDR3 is TGTGCCAGCGCCAACGTCGGGGGGAGCACTGAAGCTTTCTTT. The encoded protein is CASANVGGSTEAFF.

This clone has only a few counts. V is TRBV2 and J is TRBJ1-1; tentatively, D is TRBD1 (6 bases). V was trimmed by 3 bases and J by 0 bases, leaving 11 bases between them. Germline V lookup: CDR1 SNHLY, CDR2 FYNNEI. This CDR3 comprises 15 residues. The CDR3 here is CASSESGVMNTEAFF. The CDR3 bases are TGTGCCAGCAGTGAGTCAGGGGTCATGAACACTGAAGCTTTCTTT.

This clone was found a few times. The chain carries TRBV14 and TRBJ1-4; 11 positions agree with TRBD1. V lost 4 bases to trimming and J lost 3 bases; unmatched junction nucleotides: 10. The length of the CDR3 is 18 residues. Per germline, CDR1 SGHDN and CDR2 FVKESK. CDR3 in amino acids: CASSPWTGGFAPNEKLFF. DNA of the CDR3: TGTGCCAGCAGCCCCTGGACAGGGGGCTTCGCACCTAATGAAAAACTGTTTTTT.

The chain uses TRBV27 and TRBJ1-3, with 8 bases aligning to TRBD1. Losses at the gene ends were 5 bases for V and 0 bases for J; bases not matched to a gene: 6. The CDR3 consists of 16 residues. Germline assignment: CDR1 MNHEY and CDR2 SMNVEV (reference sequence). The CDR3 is CASSKKGQGSGNTIYF. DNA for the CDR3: TGTGCCAGCAGTAAAAAAGGACAGGGCTCTGGAAACACCATATATTTT.

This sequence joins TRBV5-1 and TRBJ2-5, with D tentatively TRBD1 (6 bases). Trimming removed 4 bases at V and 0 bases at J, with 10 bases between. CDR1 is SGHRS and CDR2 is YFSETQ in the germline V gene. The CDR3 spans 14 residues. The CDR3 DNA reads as TGCGCCAGCAGCCGCGGACAGAACCAAGAGACCCAGTACTTC. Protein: CASSRGQNQETQYF.

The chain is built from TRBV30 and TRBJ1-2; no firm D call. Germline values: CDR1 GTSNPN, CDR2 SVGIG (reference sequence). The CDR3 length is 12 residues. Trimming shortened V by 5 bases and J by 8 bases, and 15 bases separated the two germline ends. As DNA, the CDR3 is TGTGCCTGGGAACCCAGGAACCTAGGCTACACCTTC. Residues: CAWEPRNLGYTF.

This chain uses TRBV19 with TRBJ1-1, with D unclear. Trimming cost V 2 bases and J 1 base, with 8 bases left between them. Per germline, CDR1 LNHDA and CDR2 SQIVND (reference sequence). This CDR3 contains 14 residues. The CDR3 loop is CASSILSPNTEAFF. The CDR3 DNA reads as TGTGCCAGTAGTATATTATCCCCGAACACTGAAGCTTTCTTT.

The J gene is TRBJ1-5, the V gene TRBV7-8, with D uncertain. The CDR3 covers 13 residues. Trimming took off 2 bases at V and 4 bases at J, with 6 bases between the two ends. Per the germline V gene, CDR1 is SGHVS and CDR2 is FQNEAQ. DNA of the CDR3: TGTGCCAGCAGCTTAAACGAGAATCAGCCCCAGCATTTT. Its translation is CASSLNENQPQHF.

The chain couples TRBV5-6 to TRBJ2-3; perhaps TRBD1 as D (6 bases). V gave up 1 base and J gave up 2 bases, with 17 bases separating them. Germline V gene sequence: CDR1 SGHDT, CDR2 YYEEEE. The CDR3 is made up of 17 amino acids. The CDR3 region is CASSLRLTGRSTDTQYF. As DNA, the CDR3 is TGTGCCAGCAGCTTGCGTCTGACAGGCCGTTCCACAGATACGCAGTATTTT.

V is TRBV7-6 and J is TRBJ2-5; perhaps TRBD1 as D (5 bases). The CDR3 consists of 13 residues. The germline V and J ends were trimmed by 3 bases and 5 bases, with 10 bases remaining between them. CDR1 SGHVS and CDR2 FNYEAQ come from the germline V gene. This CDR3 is CASSFPRVETQYF. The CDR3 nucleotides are TGTGCCAGCAGCTTCCCCAGGGTGGAGACCCAGTACTTC.

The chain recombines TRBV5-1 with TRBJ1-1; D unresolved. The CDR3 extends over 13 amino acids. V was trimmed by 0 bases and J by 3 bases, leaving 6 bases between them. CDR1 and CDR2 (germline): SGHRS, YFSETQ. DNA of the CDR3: TGCGCCAGCAGCTTGGCGGTGGACACTGAAGCTTTCTTT. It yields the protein CASSLAVDTEAFF.

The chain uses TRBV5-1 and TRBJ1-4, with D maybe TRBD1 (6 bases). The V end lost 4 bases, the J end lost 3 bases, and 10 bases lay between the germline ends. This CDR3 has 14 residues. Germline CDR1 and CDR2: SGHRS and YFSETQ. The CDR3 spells CASSETGSNEKLFF. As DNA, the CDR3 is TGCGCCAGCAGCGAGACAGGTTCTAATGAAAAACTGTTTTTT. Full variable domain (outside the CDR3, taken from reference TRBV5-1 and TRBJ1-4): KAGVTQTPRYLIKTRGQQVTLSCSPISGHRSVSWYQQTPGQGLQFLFEYFSETQRNKGNFPGRFSGRQFSNSRSEMNVSTLELGDSALYLCASSETGSNEKLFFGSGTQLSVL.

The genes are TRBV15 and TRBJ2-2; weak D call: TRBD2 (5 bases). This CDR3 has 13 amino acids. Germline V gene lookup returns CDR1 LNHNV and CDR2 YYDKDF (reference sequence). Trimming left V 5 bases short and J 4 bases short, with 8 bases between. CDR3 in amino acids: CATSRGLTGELFF. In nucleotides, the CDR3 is TGTGCCACCAGCCGTGGACTCACCGGGGAGCTGTTTTTT.

In DNA, the CDR3 is TGTGCCAGCAGTTACGGCGGACAGCCGAACACTGAAGCTTTCTTT. As protein: CASSYGGQPNTEAFF. The chain couples TRBV6-5 to TRBJ1-1; D perhaps matches TRBD1 (6 bases). The germline CDR1 and CDR2 sequences are MNHEY and SVGAGI. Trimming left V 2 bases short and J 1 base short, with 11 bases between. The CDR3 is 15 amino acids.

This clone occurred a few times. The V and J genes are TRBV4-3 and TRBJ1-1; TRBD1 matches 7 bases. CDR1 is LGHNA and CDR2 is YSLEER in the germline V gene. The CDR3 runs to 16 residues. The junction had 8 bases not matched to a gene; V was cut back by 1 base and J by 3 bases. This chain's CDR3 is CASSQGLQGSHTEAFF. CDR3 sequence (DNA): TGCGCCAGCAGCCAAGGCCTACAGGGGTCCCACACTGAAGCTTTCTTT.